The subject of this entry is one T cell receptor beta chain. The sample belongs to a study of blood T cell repertoires in COVID-19. Germline V gene data show CDR1 as SEHNR and CDR2 as FQNEAQ (reference sequence). Trimming pared 3 bases from V and 2 bases from J, leaving 10 bases between. This CDR3 comprises 14 residues. In the authors' workflow: Nucleated cell number was recorded as an estimate derived from reference gene primer amplification. The repertoire was sequenced with immunoSEQ multiplex PCR; TCRdb's copy has only in-frame clones and lacks some. From that table come the V and J calls and clone size; the DNA was used to work out D and trimming. The data show around 430,000 clones, about 83% seen once. This study enrolled people aged roughly 18 to 89 from about two dozen US geographic areas. Assignments of participants to cohorts depended upon their own reported clinical history. Recovered status applied to Cohort 3 donors who had two consecutive negative PCRs. It also applied to those with clearance or with symptom resolution.

The chain uses TRBV7-9 and TRBJ1-2, with no clear D. The receptor was isolated from a woman in her fifties or sixties who had recovered from COVID-19. The sequenced sample was PBMCs or T cells enriched from blood (not recorded which). The CDR3 is CASSFFPGNYGYTF. The CDR3 coding sequence is TGTGCCAGCAGCTTTTTCCCGGGGAACTATGGCTACACCTTC.